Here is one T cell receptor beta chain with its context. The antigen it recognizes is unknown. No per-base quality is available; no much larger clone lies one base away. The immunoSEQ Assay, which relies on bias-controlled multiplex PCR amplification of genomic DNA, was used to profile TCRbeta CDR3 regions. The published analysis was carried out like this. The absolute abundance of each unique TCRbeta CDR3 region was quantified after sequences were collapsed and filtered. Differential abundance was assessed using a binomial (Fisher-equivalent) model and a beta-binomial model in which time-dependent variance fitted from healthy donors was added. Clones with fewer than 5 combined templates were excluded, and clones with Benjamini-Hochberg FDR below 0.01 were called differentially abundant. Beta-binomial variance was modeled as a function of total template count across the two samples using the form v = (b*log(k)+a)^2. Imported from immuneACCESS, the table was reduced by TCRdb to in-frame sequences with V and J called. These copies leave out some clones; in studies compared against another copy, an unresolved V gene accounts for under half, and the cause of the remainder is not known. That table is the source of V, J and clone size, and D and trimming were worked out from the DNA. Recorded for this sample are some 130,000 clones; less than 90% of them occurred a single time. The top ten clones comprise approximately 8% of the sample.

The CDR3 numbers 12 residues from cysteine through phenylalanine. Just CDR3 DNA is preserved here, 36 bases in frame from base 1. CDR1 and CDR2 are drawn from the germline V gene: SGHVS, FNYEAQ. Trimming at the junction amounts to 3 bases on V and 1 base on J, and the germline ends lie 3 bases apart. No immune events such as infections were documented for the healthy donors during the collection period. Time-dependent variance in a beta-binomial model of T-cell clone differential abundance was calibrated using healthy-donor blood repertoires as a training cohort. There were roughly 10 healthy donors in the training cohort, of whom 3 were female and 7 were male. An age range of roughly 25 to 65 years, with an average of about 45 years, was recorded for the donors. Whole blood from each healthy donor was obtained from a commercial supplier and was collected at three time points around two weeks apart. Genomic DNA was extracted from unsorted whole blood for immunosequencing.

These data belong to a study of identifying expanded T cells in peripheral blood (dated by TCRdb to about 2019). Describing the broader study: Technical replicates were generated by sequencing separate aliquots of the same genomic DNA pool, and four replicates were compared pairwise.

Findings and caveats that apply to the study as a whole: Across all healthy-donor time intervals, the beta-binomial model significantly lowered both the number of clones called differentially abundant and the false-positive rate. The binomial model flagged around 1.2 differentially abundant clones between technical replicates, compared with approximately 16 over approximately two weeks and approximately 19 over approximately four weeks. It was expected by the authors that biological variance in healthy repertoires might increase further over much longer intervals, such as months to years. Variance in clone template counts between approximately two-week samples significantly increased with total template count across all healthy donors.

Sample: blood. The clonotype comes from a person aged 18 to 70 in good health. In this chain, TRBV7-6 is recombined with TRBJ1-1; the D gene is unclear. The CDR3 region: CASSFGNTEAFF. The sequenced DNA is TGTGCCAGCAGCTTTGGGAACACTGAAGCTTTCTTT.